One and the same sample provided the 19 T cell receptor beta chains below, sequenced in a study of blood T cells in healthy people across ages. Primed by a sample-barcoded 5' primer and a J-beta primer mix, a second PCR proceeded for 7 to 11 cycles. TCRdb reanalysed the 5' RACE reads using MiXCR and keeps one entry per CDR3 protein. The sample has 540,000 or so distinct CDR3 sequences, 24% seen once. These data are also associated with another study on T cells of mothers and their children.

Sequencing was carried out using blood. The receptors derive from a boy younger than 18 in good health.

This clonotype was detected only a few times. DNA of the CDR3: TGTGCCAGCAGTTTATCGCTGCCCGGGACTACCTCCTACAATGAGCAGTTCTTC. Its translation: CASSLSLPGTTSYNEQFF. The rearrangement uses TRBV27 and TRBJ2-1; TRBD2 matches 7 bases. The J segment lost 0 bases and the V segment lost 0 bases, leaving 8 bases of the junction unmatched. CDR3 length equals 18 residues. Germline V lookup: CDR1 MNHEY, CDR2 SMNVEV (reference sequence).

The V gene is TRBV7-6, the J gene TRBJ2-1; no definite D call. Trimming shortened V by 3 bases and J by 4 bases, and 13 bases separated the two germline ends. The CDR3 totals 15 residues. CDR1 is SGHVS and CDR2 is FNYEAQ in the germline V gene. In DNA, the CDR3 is TGTGCCAGCAGCTTCTCCAGCGATCAATACAATGAGCAGTTCTTC. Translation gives CASSFSSDQYNEQFF.

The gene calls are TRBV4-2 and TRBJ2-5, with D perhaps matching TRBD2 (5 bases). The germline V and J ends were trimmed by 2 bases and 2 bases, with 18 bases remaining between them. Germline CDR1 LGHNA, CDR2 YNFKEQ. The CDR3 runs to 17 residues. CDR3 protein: CASSQPASGKRQETQYF. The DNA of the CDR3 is TGTGCCAGCAGCCAACCGGCGTCGGGGAAGCGGCAAGAGACCCAGTACTTC.

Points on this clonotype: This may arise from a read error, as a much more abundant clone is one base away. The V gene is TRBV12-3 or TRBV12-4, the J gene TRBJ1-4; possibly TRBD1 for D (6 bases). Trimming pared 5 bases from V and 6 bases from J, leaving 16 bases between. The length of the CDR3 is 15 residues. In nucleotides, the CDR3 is TGTGCCAGCAGTCCCCATGGGTCAGGGGATGAAAAACTGTTTTTT. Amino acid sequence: CASSPHGSGDEKLFF.

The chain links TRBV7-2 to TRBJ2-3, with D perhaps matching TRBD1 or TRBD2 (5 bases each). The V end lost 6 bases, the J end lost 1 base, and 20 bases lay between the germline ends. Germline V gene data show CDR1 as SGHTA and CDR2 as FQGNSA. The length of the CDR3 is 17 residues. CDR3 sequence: CASSFPEGSRRTDTQYF. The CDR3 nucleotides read TGTGCCAGCAGTTTTCCCGAGGGGTCTCGCCGCACAGATACGCAGTATTTT. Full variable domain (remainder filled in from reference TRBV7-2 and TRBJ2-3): GAGVSQSPSNKVTEKGKDVELRCDPISGHTALYWYRQSLGQGLEFLIYFQGNSAPDKSGLPSDRFSAERTGGSVSTLTIQRTQQEDSAVYLCASSFPEGSRRTDTQYFGPGTRLTVL.

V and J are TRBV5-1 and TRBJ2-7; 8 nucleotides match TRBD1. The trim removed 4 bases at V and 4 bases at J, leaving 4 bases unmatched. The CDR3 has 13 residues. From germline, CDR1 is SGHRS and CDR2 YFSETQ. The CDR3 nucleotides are TGCGCCAGCAGCGCGGACAGGGTATACGAGCAGTACTTC. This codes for CASSADRVYEQYF. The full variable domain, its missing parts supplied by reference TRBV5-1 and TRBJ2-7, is KAGVTQTPRYLIKTRGQQVTLSCSPISGHRSVSWYQQTPGQGLQFLFEYFSETQRNKGNFPGRFSGRQFSNSRSEMNVSTLELGDSALYLCASSADRVYEQYFGPGTRLTVT.

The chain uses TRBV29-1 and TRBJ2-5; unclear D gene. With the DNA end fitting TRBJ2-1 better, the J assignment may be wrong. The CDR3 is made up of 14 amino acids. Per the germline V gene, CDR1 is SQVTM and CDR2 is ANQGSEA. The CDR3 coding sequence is TGCAGCGGAATTCTATACAACTCCTACAATGAGCAGTTCTTC. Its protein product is CSGILYNSYNEQFF.

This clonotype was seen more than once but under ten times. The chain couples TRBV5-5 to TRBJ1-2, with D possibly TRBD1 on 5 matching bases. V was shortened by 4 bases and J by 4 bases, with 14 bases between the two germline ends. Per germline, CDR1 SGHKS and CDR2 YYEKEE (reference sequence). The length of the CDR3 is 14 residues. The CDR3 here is CASSPARGSYGYTF. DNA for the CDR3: TGTGCCAGCAGCCCCGCTCGGGGGTCCTATGGCTACACCTTC. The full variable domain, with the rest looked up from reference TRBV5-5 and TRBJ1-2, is DAGVTQSPTHLIKTRGQQVTLRCSPISGHKSVSWYQQVLGQGPQFIFQYYEKEERGRGNFPDRFSARQFPNYSSELNVNALLLGDSALYLCASSPARGSYGYTFGSGTRLTVV.

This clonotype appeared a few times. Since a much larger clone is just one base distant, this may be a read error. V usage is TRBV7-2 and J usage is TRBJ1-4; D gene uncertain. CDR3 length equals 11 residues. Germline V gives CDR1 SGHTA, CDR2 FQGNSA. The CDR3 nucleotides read TGTGCCGGCAGCATTAATGAAAAACTGTTTTTT. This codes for CAGSINEKLFF.

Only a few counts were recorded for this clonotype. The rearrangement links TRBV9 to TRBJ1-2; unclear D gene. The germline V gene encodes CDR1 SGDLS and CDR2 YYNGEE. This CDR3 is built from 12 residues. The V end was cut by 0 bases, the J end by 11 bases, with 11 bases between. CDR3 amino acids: CASSVEGLRYTF. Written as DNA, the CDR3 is TGTGCCAGCAGCGTAGAAGGGTTACGGTACACCTTC.

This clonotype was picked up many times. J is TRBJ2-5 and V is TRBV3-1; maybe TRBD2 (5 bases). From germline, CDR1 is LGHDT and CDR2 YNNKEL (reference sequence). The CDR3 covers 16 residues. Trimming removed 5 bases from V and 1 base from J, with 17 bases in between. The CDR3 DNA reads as TGTGCCAGCAGCTTAGATATCCCAGCGGTCCAAGAGACCCAGTACTTC. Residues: CASSLDIPAVQETQYF.

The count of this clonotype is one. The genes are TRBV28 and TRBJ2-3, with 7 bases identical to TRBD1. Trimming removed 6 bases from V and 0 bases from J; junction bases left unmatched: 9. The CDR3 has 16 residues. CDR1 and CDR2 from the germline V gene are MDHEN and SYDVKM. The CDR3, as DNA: TGTGCCAGCAGACAGGGGCCTATAGGGAGCACAGATACGCAGTATTTT. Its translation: CASRQGPIGSTDTQYF.

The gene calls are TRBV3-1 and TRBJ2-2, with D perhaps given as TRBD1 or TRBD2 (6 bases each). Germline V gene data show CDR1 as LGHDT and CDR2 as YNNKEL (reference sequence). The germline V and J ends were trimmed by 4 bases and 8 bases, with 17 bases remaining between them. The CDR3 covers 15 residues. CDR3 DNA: TGTGCCAGCAGCCCCCCCCGGGGGCTAGAAGGGGAGCTGTTTTTT. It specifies CASSPPRGLEGELFF.

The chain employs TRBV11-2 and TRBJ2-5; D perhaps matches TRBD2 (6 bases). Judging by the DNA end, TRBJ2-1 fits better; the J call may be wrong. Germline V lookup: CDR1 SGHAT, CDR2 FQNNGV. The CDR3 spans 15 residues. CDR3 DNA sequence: TGTGCCAGCAGCCCTTTCCCGCGGGAAAACAATGAGCAGTTCTTC. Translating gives CASSPFPRENNEQFF.

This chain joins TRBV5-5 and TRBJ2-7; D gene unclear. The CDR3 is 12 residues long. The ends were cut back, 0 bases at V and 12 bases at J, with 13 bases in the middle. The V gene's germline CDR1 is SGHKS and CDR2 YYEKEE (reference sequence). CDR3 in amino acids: CASSLASSAPYF. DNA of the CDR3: TGTGCCAGCAGCTTGGCAAGTTCAGCACCGTACTTC.

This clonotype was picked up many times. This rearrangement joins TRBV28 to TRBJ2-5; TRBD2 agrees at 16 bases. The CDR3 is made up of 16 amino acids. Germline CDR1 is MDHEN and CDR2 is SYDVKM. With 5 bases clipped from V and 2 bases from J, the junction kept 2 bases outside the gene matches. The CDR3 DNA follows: TGTGCCAGCAGTACGGGACTAGCGGGGGGGCAAGAGACCCAGTACTTC. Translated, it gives CASSTGLAGGQETQYF.

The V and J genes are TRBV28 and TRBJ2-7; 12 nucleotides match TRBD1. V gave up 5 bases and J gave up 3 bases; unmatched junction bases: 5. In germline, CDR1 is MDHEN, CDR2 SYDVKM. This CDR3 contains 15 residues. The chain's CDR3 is CASSGGQGAVYEQYF. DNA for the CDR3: TGTGCCAGCAGTGGGGGACAGGGGGCGGTCTACGAGCAGTACTTC.

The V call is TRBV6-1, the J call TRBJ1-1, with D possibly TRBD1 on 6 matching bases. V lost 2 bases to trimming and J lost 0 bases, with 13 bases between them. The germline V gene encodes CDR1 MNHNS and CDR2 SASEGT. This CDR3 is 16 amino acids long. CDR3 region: CASSEPVGGLNTEAFF. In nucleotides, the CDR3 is TGTGCCAGCAGTGAACCAGTAGGGGGGCTGAACACTGAAGCTTTCTTT.

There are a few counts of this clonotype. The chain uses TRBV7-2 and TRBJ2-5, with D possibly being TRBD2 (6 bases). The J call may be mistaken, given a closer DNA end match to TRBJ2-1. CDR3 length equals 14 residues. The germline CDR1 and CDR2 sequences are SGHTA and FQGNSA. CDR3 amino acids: CASSLGGVNNEQFF. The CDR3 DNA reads TGTGCCAGCAGCTTAGGGGGGGTGAACAATGAGCAGTTCTTC.